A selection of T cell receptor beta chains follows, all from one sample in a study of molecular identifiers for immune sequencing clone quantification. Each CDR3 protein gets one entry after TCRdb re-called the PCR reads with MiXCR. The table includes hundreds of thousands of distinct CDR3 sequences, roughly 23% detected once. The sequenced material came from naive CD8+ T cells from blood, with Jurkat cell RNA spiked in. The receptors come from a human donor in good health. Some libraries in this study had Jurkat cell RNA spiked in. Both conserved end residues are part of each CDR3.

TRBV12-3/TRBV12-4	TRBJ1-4	CASSSRGKLFF
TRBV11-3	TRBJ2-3	CASSPGEGEDERDTQYF
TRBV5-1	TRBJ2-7	CASSAAPTTSGMGYEQYF
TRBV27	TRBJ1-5	CASSFRVNQPQHF
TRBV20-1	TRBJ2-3	CSARPWRGYTDTQYF
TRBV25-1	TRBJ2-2	CASSDLETVGELFF
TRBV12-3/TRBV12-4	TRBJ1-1	CASSLDFMNTEAFF
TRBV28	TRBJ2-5	CASSLSRTGGGETQYF
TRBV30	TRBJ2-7	CAWSVGGDEQYF
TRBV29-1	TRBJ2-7	CSVVYDYSYERYF
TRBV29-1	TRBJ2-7	CSVGRDSSYEQYF
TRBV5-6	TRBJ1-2	CASSFVQVNYGYTF
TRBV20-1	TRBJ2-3	CSARATSGSTSTDTQYF
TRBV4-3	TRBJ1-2	CASSQGQGALYGYTF
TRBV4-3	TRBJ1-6	CASSLGRASGSPLHF
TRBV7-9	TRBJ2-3	CASSLQGVRFTDTQYF
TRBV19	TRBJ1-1	CASRDTNTEASF
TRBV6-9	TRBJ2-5	CASSYSIVSLARETQYF
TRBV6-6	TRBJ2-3	CASSYAPDTQYF
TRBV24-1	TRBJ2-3	CATSRDRGQEDTQYF
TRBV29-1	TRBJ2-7	CSVEEGLAGGSSYEQYF
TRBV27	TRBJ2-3	CASRPGLDTDTQYF
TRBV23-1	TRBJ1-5	CASSQYRSRTSGTHF
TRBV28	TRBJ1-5	CASSFRGARQPQHF
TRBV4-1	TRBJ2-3	CASSQEGGRLGTDTQYF
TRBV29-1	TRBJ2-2	CSVEEGTGELFF
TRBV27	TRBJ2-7	CASSLSSWGSYEQYF
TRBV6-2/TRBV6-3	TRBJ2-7	CASSYSKGRGPYEQYF
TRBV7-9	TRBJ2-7	CASMSQGQRVEQYF
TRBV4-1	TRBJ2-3	CASSPSGASGGGTDTQYF
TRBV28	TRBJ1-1	CASRSGRAGEGAFF
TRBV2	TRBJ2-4	CASSDMGGRDIQYF
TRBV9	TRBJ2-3	CASSVSGLAGGYTDTQYF
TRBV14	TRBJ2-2	CASSQVLGLTSGNTGELFF
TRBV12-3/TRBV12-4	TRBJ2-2	CASSYLGGANTGELFF
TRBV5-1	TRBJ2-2	CASSLGLVRNTGELFF
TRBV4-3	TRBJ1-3	CASSQDLLIGNTIYF